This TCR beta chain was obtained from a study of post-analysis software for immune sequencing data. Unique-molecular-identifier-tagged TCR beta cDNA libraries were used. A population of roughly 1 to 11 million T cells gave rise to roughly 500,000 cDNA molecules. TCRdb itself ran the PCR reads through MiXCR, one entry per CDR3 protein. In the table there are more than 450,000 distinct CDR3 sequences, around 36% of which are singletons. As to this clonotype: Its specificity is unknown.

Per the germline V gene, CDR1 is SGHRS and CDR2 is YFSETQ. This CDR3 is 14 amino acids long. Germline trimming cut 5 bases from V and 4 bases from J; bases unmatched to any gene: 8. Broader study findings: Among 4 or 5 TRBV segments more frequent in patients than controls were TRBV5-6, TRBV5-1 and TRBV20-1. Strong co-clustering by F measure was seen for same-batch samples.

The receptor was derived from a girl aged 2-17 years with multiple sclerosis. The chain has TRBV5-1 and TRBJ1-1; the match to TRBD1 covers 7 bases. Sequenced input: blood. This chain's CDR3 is CASRGDSGITEAFF. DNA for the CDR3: TGCGCCAGCAGAGGGGACAGCGGCATCACTGAAGCTTTCTTT.